This TCR beta chain was recorded in a study of shared clonotypes between healthy human individuals. About this clone: Its antigen remains unidentified.

CDR3 length equals 11 residues. Trimming cost V 4 bases and J 13 bases, with 14 bases left between them. The germline CDR1 and CDR2 sequences are MDHEN and SYDVKM. Overall study findings and caveats: Only blood was sampled; tissue repertoires likely differ.

TCRdb keeps only in-frame clones here, not all; method: immunoSEQ multiplex PCR. The profile covers about 680,000 clones, with approximately 79% appearing a single time and around 1.8% taken by the ten largest. The material sequenced was memory CD4+ T cells sorted from blood. The sample's subset: CD45RA-negative fraction. The V call is TRBV28, the J call TRBJ2-7; D not certain. This TCR was sampled from a woman between 25 and 40 years old in good health. The CDR3 loop reads CASSSDLHIYF. CDR3 coding DNA: TGTGCCAGCAGTTCCGACTTGCACATCTACTTC.